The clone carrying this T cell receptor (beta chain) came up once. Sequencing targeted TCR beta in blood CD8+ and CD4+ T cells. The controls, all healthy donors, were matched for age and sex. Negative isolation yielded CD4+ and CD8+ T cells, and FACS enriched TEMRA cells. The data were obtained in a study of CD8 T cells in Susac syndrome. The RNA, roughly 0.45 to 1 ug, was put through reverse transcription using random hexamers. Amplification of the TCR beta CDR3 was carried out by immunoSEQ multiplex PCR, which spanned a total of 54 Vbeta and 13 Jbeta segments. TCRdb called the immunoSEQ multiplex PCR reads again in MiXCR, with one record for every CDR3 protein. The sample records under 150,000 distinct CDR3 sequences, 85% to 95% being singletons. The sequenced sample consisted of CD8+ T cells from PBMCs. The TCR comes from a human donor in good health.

The CDR3 sequence: CAWSVTGAGNQPQHF. DNA for the CDR3: TGTGCCTGGAGTGTAACAGGGGCAGGCAATCAGCCCCAGCATTTT. The gene calls are TRBV30 and TRBJ1-5, with TRBD1 matching 7 bases. The length of the CDR3 is 15 residues. J lost 2 bases, V lost 0 bases, and 4 bases had no gene match. Germline CDR1 GTSNPN, CDR2 SVGIG (reference sequence). Variable domain in full (rest from reference TRBV30 and TRBJ1-5): SQTIHQWPATLVQPVGSPLSLECTVEGTSNPNLYWYRQAAGRGLQLLFYSVGIGQISSEVPQNLSASRPQDRQFILSSKKLLLSDSGFYLCAWSVTGAGNQPQHFGDGTRLSIL.